This T cell receptor beta chain was sequenced during a study of blood T cell repertoires in COVID-19. Study-wide background: Italy, Spain and the United States were the sources of the convalescent and acute COVID-19 samples. T cells, B-cell-depleted T cells, or PBMCs provided the cDNA or gDNA that served as material.

Trimming removed 5 bases at V and 6 bases at J, with 17 bases between. This CDR3 region has 14 residues. Germline loops: CDR1 SEHNR, CDR2 FQNEAQ (reference sequence). In the study's own analysis: Reference gene primer amplification gave estimated nucleated cell counts. The method was immunoSEQ multiplex PCR; TCRdb's version includes in-frame clones alone and lacks a portion of them. V, J and clone size were drawn from that table, and D and trimming were deduced from the DNA. The repertoire consists of about 260,000 clones, with more than 70% occurring once and the leading ten covering approximately 2.2%.

The V call is TRBV7-9, the J call TRBJ2-7; the D gene is possibly TRBD2 (5 bases). The sequenced sample consisted of peripheral blood. The receptor comes from a woman aged 45-60 years with acute or convalescent COVID-19. The CDR3 sequence: CASSPRREGREQYF. The CDR3 DNA reads TGTGCCAGCAGCCCTCGCAGAGAGGGCCGCGAGCAGTACTTC.